This T cell receptor (beta chain) was obtained from a study of technical replicates of blood from a few donors. CDR1 and CDR2 (germline): KGHSH, LQKENI. The CDR3 spans 15 residues. The V segment lost 2 bases and the J segment 3 bases; nucleotides outside the gene matches: 3. Libraries were prepared by immunoSEQ multiplex PCR; TCRdb keeps only in-frame clonotypes and omits some of them. The table has about 15,000 clones, roughly 84% seen once. The sequence derives from a human donor in good health. The sample comprised PBMCs. The J gene is TRBJ1-4, the V gene TRBV18; 7 positions match TRBD1. In DNA, the CDR3 is TGTGCCAGCTCACCAAAGGGGGCCCCTAATGAAAAACTGTTTTTT. Amino acids: CASSPKGAPNEKLFF.